This T cell receptor beta chain was sequenced during a study of blood T cell repertoires in COVID-19. Study summary: The origin of the acute and convalescent COVID-19 samples was the United States, Italy and Spain. T cells, B-cell-depleted T cells, or PBMCs provided the cDNA or gDNA that served as material.

This clone has just a few counts. CDR3 length equals 13 residues. Germline V gives CDR1 MNHNY, CDR2 SVGAGI (reference sequence). Trimming cost V 7 bases and J 4 bases; bases outside gene matches: 5. As processed by the authors: Amplified reference gene primers provided the basis for estimating nucleated cell counts. Libraries were prepared by immunoSEQ multiplex PCR; TCRdb keeps only in-frame clonotypes and omits some of them. That table gives V, J and clone size, and the DNA gave D and trimming. The sample includes some 460,000 clones, around 89% seen only once; the top ten take over 4%. The chain uses TRBV6-6 and TRBJ1-1, with 8 positions matching TRBD1. The specimen was peripheral blood. The sequence came from a woman between 25 and 40 years old with acute or convalescent COVID-19. The CDR3 here is CASTTGGATEAFF. CDR3 nucleotide sequence: TGTGCCAGCACCACAGGGGGGGCCACTGAAGCTTTCTTT.